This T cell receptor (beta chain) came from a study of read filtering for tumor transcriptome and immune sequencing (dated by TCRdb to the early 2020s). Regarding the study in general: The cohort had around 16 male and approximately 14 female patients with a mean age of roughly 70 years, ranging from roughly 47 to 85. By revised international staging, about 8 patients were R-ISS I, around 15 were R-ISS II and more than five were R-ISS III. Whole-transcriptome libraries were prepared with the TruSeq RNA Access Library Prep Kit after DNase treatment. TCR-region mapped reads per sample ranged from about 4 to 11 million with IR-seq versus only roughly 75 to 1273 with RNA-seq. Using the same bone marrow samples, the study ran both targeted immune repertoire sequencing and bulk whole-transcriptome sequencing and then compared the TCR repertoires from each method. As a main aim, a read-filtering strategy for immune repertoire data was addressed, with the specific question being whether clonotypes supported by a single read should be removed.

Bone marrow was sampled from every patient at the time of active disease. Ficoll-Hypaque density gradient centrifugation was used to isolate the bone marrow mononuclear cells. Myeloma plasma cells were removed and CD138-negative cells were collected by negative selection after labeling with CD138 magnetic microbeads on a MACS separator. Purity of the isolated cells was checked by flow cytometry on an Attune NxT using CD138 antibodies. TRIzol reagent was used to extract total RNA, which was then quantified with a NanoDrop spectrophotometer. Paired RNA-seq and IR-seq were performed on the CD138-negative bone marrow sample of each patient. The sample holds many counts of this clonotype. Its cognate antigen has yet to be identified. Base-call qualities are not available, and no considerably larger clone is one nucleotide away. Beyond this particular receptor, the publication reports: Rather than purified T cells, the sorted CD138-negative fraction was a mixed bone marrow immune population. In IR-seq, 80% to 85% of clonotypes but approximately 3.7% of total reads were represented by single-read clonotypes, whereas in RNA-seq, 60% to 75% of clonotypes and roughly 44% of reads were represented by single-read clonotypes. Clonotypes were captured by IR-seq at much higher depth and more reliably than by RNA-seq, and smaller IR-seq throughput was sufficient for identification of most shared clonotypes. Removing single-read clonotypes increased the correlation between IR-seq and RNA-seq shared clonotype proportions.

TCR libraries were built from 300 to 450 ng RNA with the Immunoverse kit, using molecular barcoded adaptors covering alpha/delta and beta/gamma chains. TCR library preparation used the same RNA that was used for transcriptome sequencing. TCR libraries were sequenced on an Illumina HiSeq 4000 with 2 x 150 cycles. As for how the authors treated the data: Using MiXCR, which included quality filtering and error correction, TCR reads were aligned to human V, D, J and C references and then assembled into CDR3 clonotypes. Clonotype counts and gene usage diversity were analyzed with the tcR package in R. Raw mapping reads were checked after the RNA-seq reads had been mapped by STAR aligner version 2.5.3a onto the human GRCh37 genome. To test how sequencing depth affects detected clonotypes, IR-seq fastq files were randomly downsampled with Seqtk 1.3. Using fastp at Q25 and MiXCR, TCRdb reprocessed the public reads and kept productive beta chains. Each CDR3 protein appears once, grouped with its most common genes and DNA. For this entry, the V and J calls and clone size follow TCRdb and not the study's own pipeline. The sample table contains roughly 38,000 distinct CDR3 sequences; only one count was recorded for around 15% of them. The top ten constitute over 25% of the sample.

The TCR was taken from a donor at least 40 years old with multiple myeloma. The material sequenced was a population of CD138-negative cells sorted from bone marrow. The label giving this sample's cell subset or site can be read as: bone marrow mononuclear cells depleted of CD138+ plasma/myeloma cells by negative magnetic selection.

CDR3 loop: CASSPRDRADTQYF. The nucleotides read TGTGCCAGCAGCCCTCGGGACAGGGCAGATACGCAGTATTTT. This sequence uses TRBV9 and TRBJ2-3; 9 bases in between match TRBD1. Via the germline V gene, CDR1 is SGDLS and CDR2 YYNGEE. Unmatched junction bases come to 4, with V trimmed by 4 bases and J by 4 bases. Taken from cysteine to phenylalanine, the CDR3 has 14 residues. Left in the record is the CDR3 DNA by itself, 42 bases read in frame from the first base. The full variable domain, with segments outside the CDR3 supplied by the reference TRBV9 and TRBJ2-3 proteins, appears as DSGVTQTPKHLITATGQRVTLRCSPRSGDLSVYWYQQSLDQGLQFLIQYYNGEERAKGNILERFSAQQFPDLHSELNLSSLELGDSALYFCASSPRDRADTQYFGPGTRLTVL.